This T cell receptor (beta chain) is from a study of T cell responses to AZD1222 COVID-19 vaccine. For the study at large: Second-dose schedules of about 4 or about 12 weeks were combined.

J lost 12 bases, V lost 5 bases, and 3 bases had no gene match. This CDR3 comprises 11 residues. Germline-derived CDR1 and CDR2 are MDHEN and SYDVKM. The method was immunoSEQ multiplex PCR; TCRdb's version includes in-frame clones alone and lacks a portion of them. Of approximately 130,000 clones detected, roughly 90% appear once; the ten largest clones hold 0.8% to 1.1%. The study's findings and limits: Reportedly, close to half of spike-specific TCRs are directed against unmutated variant regions. Females made up more of the donors, who were largely white British, and clonal diversity may have come out too low. Among vaccine-associated CD4 TCRs, coverage spanned spike, with dominance at 160-218 and 743-854.

A note on this clone: Its target is not known.

The sequencing used peripheral blood, collected on day 0 of AZD1222 vaccination. The V and J genes are TRBV28 and TRBJ1-5; TRBD1 agrees at 8 bases. The clonotype comes from an adult in good health. CDR3 loop: CASSDRGHQHF. Written as DNA, the CDR3 is TGTGCCAGCAGTGACAGGGGCCACCAGCATTTT.